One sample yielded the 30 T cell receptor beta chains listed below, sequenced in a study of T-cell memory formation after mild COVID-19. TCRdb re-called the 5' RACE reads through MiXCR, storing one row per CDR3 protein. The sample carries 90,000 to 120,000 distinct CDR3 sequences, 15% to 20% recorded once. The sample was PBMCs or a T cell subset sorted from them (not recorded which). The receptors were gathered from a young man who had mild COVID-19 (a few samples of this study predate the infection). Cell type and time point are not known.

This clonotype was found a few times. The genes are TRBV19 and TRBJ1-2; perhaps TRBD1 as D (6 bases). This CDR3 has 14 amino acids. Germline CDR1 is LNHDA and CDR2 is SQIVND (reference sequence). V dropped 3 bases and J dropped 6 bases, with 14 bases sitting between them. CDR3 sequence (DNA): TGTGCCAGTAGTATCGGACAGAGAGGTGATGGCTACACCTTC. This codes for CASSIGQRGDGYTF.

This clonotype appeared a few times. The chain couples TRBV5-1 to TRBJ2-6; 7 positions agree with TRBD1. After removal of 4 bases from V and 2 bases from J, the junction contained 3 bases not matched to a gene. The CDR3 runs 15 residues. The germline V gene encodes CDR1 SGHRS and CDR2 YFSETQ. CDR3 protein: CASSPQGPGANVLTF. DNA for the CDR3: TGCGCCAGCAGCCCACAGGGGCCTGGGGCCAACGTCCTGACTTTC.

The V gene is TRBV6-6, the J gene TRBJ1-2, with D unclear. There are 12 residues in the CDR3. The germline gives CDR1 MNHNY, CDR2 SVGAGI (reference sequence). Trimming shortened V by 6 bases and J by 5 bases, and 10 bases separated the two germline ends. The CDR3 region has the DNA TGTGCCAGCAGACAGCCCACATATGGCTACACCTTC. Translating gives CASRQPTYGYTF.

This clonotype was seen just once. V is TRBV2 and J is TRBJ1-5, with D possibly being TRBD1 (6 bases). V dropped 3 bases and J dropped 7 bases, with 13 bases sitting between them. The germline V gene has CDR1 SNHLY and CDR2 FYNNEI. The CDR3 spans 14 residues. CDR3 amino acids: CASSDLGAEQPQHF. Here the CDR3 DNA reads TGTGCCAGCAGTGATTTGGGGGCTGAGCAGCCCCAGCATTTT.

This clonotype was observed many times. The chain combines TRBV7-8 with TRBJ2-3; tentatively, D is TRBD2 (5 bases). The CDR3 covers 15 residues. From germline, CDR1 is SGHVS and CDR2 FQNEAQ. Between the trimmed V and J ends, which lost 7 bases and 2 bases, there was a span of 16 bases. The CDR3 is CASTYSDTHTDTQYF. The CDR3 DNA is TGTGCCAGCACCTATAGCGATACTCACACAGATACGCAGTATTTT.

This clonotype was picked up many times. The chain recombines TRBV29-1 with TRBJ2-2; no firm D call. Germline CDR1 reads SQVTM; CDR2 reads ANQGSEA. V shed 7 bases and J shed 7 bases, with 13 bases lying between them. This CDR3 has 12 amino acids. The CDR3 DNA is TGCAGCGGCAAAACTCCAGGCGGGGAGCTGTTTTTT. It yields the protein CSGKTPGGELFF.

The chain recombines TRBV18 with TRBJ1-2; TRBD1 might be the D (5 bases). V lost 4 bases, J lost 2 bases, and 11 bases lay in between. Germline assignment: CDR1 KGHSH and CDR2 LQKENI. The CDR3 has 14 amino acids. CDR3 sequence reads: CASSLGTVNYGYTF. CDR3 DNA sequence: TGTGCCAGCTCACTTGGGACGGTAAACTATGGCTACACCTTC.

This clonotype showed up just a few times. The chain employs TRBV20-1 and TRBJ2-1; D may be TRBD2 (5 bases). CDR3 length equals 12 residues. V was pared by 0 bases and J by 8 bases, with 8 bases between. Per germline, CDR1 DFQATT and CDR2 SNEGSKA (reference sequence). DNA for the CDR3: TGCAGTGCTAGAGACCCTAGCCATGAGCAGTTCTTC. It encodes CSARDPSHEQFF.

CDR3 in DNA: TGCAGCTCCGGGTCGTTGGGGATGGACAATGAGCAGTTCTTC. It is translated as CSSGSLGMDNEQFF. The chain recombines TRBV29-1 with TRBJ2-1; no reliable D call. Trimming pared 8 bases from V and 5 bases from J, leaving 19 bases between. Looked up from germline, CDR1 is SQVTM and CDR2 is ANQGSEA. This CDR3 is 14 amino acids long.

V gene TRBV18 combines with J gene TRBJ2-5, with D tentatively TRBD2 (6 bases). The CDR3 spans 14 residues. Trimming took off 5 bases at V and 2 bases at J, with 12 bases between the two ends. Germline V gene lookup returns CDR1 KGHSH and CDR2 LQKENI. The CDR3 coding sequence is TGTGCCAGCTCAACCCGGGAGACACAAGAGACCCAGTACTTC. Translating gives CASSTRETQETQYF.

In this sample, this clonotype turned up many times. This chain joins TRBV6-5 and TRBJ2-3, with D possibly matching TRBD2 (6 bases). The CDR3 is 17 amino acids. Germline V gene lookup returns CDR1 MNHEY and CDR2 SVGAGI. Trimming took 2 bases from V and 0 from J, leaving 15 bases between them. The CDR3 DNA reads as TGTGCCAGCAGTTACGGCCCGGGGGACCCTAGCACAGATACGCAGTATTTT. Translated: CASSYGPGDPSTDTQYF.

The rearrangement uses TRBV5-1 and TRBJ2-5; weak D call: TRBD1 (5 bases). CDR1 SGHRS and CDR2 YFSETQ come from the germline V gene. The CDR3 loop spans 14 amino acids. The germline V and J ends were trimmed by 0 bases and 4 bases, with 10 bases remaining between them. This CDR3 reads CASSLDQGTETQYF. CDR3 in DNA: TGCGCCAGCAGCTTGGATCAGGGTACAGAGACCCAGTACTTC.

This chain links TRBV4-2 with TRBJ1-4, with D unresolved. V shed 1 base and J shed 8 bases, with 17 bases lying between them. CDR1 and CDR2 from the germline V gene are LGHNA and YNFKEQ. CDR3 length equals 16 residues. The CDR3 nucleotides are TGTGCCAGCAGCCAAGGGTCACAGTTGGGTACCGAAAAACTGTTTTTT. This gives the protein CASSQGSQLGTEKLFF.

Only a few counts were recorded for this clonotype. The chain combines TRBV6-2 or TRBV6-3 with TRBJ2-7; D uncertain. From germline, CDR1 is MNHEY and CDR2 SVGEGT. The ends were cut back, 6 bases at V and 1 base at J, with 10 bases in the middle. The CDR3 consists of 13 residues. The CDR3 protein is CASSSPQSYEQYV. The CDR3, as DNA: TGTGCCAGCAGCTCCCCGCAGTCCTACGAGCAGTACGTC.

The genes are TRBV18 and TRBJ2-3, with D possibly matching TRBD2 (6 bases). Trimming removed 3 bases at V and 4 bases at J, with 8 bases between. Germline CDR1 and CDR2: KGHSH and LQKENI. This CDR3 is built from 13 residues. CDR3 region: CASSPGTSDTQYF. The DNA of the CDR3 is TGTGCCAGCTCACCCGGGACTTCAGATACGCAGTATTTT.

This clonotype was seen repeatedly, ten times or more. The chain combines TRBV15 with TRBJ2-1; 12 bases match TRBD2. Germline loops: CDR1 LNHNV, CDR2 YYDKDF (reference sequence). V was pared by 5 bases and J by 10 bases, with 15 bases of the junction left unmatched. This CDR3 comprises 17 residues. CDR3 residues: CATSGGLAGRSNSEQFF. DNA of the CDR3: TGTGCCACCAGCGGCGGACTAGCGGGGAGATCCAATAGCGAGCAGTTCTTC.

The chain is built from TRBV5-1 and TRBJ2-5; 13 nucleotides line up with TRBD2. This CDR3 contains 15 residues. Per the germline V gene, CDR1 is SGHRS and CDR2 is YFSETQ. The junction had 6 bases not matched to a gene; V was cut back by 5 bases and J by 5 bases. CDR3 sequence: CASRRTSGGFETQYF. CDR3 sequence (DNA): TGCGCCAGCAGGCGGACTAGCGGGGGTTTTGAGACCCAGTACTTC.

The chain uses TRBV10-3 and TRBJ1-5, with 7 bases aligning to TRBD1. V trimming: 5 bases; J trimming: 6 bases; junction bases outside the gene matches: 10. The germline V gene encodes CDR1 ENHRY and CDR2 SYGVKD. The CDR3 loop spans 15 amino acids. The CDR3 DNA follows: TGTGCCATCAGTCAGAATACAGGGGCAGGTCAGCCCCAGCATTTT. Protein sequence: CAISQNTGAGQPQHF.

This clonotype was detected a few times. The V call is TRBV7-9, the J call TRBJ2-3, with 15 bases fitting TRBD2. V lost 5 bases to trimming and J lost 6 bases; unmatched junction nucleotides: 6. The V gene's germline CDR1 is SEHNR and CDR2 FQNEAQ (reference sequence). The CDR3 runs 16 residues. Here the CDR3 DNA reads TGTGCCAGCAGCCCCGGACTAGCGGGGGGGCGCGATACGCAGTATTTT. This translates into CASSPGLAGGRDTQYF.

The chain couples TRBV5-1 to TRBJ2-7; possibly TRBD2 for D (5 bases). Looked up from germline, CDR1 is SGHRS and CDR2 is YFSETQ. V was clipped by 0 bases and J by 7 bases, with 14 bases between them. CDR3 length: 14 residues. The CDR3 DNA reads TGCGCCAGCAGCTTGGGACCCAGGACGGGGGAGCAGTACTTC. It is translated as CASSLGPRTGEQYF.

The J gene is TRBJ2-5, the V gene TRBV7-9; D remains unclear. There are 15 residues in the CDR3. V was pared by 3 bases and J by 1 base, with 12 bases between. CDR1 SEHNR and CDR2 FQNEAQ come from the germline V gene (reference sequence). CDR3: CASSFGHQTQETQYF. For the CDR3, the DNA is TGTGCCAGCAGCTTCGGTCACCAAACCCAAGAGACCCAGTACTTC.

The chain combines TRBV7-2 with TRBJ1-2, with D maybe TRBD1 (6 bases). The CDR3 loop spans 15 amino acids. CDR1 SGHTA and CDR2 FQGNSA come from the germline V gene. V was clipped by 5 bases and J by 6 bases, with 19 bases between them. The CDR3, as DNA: TGTGCCAGCAGCCAGCGTCTAAGGAGGACAGATGGCTACACCTTC. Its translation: CASSQRLRRTDGYTF.

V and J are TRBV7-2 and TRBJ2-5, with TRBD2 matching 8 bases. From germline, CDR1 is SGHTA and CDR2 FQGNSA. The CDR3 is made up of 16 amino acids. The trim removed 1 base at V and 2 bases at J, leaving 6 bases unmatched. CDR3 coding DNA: TGTGCCAGCAGCTTAGGCGTGGCGGGGGGACAAGAGACCCAGTACTTC. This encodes CASSLGVAGGQETQYF.

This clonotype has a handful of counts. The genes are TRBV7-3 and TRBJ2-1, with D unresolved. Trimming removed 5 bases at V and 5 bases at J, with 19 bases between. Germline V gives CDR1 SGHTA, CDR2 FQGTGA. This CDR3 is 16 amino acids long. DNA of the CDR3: TGTGCCAGCAGCCTCCAGACTGGAGTACAGAACAATGAGCAGTTCTTC. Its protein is CASSLQTGVQNNEQFF.

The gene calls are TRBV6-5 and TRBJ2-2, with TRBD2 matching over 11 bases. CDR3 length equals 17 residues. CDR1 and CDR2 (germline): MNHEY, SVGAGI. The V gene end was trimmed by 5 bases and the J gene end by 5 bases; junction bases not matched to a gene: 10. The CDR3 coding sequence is TGTGCCAGCAGTAAAACCCGGACTAGCGGGCGGACCGGGGAGCTGTTTTTT. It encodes CASSKTRTSGRTGELFF.

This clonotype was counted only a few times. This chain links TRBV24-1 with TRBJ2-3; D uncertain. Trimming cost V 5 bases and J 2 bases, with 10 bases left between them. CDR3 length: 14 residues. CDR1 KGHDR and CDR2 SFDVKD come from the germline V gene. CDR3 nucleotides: TGTGCCACCAGTGGTAGGCTAACCACAGATACGCAGTATTTT. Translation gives CATSGRLTTDTQYF.

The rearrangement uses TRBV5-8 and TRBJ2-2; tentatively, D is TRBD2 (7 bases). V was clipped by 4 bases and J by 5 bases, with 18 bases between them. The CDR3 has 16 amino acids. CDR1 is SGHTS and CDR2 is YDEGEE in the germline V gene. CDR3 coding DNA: TGTGCCAGCAGCCTCGCAAGGGGGGGCGTGACCGGGGAGCTGTTTTTT. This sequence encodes CASSLARGGVTGELFF.

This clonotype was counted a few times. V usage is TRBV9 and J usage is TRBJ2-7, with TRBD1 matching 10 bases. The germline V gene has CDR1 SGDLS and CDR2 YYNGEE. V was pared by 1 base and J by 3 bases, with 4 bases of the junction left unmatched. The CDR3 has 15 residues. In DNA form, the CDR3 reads TGTGCCAGCAGCGTATCCGGGACAGGGGTCTACGAGCAGTACTTC. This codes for CASSVSGTGVYEQYF. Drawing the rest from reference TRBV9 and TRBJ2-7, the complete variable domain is DSGVTQTPKHLITATGQRVTLRCSPRSGDLSVYWYQQSLDQGLQFLIQYYNGEERAKGNILERFSAQQFPDLHSELNLSSLELGDSALYFCASSVSGTGVYEQYFGPGTRLTVT.

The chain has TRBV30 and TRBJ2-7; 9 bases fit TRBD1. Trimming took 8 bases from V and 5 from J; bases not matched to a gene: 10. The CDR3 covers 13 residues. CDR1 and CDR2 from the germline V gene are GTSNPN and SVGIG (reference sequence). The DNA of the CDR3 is TGTGCCGCAGCCGGGACAGGGAGCAACGAGCAGTACTTC. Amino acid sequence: CAAAGTGSNEQYF.

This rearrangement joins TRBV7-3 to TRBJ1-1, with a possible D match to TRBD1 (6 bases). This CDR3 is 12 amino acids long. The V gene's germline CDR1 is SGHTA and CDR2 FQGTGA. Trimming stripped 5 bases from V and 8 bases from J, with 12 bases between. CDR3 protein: CASSERGREAFF. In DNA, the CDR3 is TGTGCCAGCAGCGAACGGGGGCGGGAAGCTTTCTTT.